The 31 T cell receptor beta chains below were found in one sample sequenced in a study of T cell changes during pregnancy in multiple sclerosis. Method: immunoSEQ multiplex PCR; TCRdb's copy keeps in-frame clones and lacks some. The repertoire consists of some 50,000 clones, with 95% occurring once and the leading ten covering 5.5% to 7%. The specimen comprised CD8+ T cells from peripheral blood mononuclear cells, sampled in the first trimester of pregnancy. These receptors were collected from a female donor with multiple sclerosis, enrolled in a pregnancy study.

To note about this clone: The identical CDR3 is also encoded by other nucleotide sequences in the sample. The V and J genes are TRBV27 and TRBJ1-5; D not certain. The germline gives CDR1 MNHEY, CDR2 SMNVEV (reference sequence). The germline V and J ends were trimmed by 4 bases and 0 bases, with 4 bases remaining between them. This CDR3 is 13 amino acids long. The CDR3: CASSSGSNQPQHF. The CDR3 region has the DNA TGTGCCAGCAGTTCAGGTAGCAATCAGCCCCAGCATTTT.

V is TRBV13 and J is TRBJ2-2, with TRBD2 identical over 11 bases. V trimming: 7 bases; J trimming: 5 bases; junction bases outside the gene matches: 3. The germline V gene encodes CDR1 PRHDT and CDR2 FYEKMQ (reference sequence). The CDR3 extends over 14 amino acids. The CDR3 is CASTVAGGTGELFF. The CDR3 DNA reads as TGTGCCAGCACTGTAGCGGGAGGGACCGGGGAGCTGTTTTTT.

This chain joins TRBV28 and TRBJ1-5; 7 bases are a match to TRBD1. From germline, CDR1 is MDHEN and CDR2 SYDVKM. The ends lost 7 bases at V and 6 bases at J; junction bases unmatched: 12. This CDR3 has 15 residues. CDR3 loop: CASILATGEGQPQHF. As DNA, the CDR3 is TGTGCCAGCATCCTAGCAACAGGGGAAGGTCAGCCCCAGCATTTT.

The J gene is TRBJ2-1, the V gene TRBV4-1; 9 bases match TRBD2. CDR1 MGHRA and CDR2 YSYEKL come from the germline V gene. The CDR3 is 14 residues long. Trimming cost V 3 bases and J 9 bases; bases outside gene matches: 6. CDR3: CASSHAGGPSEQFF. The CDR3 region has the DNA TGCGCCAGCAGCCACGCGGGAGGGCCATCTGAGCAGTTCTTC.

The V gene is TRBV6-5, the J gene TRBJ1-1, with D unclear. The ends were cut back, 0 bases at V and 0 bases at J, with 11 bases in the middle. From germline, CDR1 is MNHEY and CDR2 SVGAGI. The CDR3 covers 16 residues. CDR3 sequence: CASSYSTNPMNTEAFF. CDR3 nucleotides: TGTGCCAGCAGTTACTCGACAAACCCGATGAACACTGAAGCTTTCTTT.

V is TRBV11-1 and J is TRBJ1-1; 7 bases match TRBD1. The CDR3 has 18 residues. Germline loops: CDR1 SGHAT, CDR2 FQDESV (reference sequence). V shed 1 base, J shed 0 bases, and the junction held 11 bases outside the gene matches. The CDR3 is CASSLEVRWTGMNTEAFF. CDR3 sequence (DNA): TGTGCCAGCAGCTTAGAGGTTCGTTGGACAGGTATGAACACTGAAGCTTTCTTT.

This clone has just a few counts. V gene TRBV28 combines with J gene TRBJ2-7; maybe TRBD1 (6 bases). This CDR3 is built from 13 residues. The V end lost 6 bases, the J end lost 1 base, and 10 bases lay between the germline ends. Germline loops: CDR1 MDHEN, CDR2 SYDVKM. The CDR3 loop reads CASRGHTSYEQYF. DNA of the CDR3: TGTGCCAGCAGGGGACATACTTCCTACGAGCAGTACTTC.

V and J are TRBV15 and TRBJ2-7, with D perhaps matching TRBD1 (6 bases). This CDR3 comprises 15 residues. Germline CDR1 is LNHNV and CDR2 is YYDKDF (reference sequence). With 9 bases removed from V and 4 bases from J, the gap between germline ends came to 22 bases. The DNA of the CDR3 is TGTGCCACGAGCCGTGGGGTCGGGACAACATACGAGCAGTACTTC. It encodes CATSRGVGTTYEQYF. Full variable domain (missing parts from reference TRBV15 and TRBJ2-7): DAMVIQNPRYQVTQFGKPVTLSCSQTLNHNVMYWYQQKSSQAPKLLFHYYDKDFNNEADTPDNFQSRRPNTSFCFLDIRSPGLGDTAMYLCATSRGVGTTYEQYFGPGTRLTVT.

The gene calls are TRBV6-5 and TRBJ2-1, with no clear D. The ends were cut back, 7 bases at V and 5 bases at J, with 12 bases in the middle. There are 13 residues in the CDR3. The V gene's germline CDR1 is MNHEY and CDR2 SVGAGI. The CDR3 loop reads CASKPARNNEQFF. CDR3 DNA: TGTGCCAGCAAGCCGGCGCGGAACAATGAGCAGTTCTTC.

V usage is TRBV4-1 and J usage is TRBJ2-1, with D possibly matching TRBD1 (6 bases). Trimming took off 3 bases at V and 7 bases at J, with 16 bases between the two ends. Germline V gene data show CDR1 as MGHRA and CDR2 as YSYEKL. The CDR3 totals 15 residues. CDR3 coding DNA: TGCGCCAGCAGCCATCCACAGGGAACCTCAAATGAGCAGTTCTTC. Protein: CASSHPQGTSNEQFF.

The chain combines TRBV14 with TRBJ2-1, with a weak D call TRBD1 (5 bases). V lost 0 bases and J 5 bases, leaving 8 bases between the germline ends. This CDR3 is 14 amino acids long. Germline CDR1 reads SGHDN; CDR2 reads FVKESK. The CDR3 DNA reads TGTGCCAGCAGCCAAGAATTCAGGGACAATGAGCAGTTCTTC. Protein sequence: CASSQEFRDNEQFF.

The genes are TRBV7-6 and TRBJ2-7; 12 positions agree with TRBD2. V trimming: 5 bases; J trimming: 7 bases; junction bases outside the gene matches: 9. The CDR3 has 15 amino acids. Germline values: CDR1 SGHVS, CDR2 FNYEAQ. CDR3 sequence: CASSPLAGGPLEQYF. The CDR3 DNA is TGTGCCAGCAGCCCGCTAGCGGGAGGGCCCTTAGAGCAGTACTTC. Full variable domain (remainder filled in from reference TRBV7-6 and TRBJ2-7): GAGVSQSPRYKVTKRGQDVALRCDPISGHVSLYWYRQALGQGPEFLTYFNYEAQQDKSGLPNDRFSAERPEGSISTLTIQRTEQRDSAMYRCASSPLAGGPLEQYFGPGTRLTVT.

The chain couples TRBV11-2 to TRBJ2-1; the match to TRBD2 covers 10 bases. The germline CDR1 and CDR2 sequences are SGHAT and FQNNGV. J gave up 8 bases and V 5 bases, and 15 bases lay outside the gene matches. This CDR3 is 17 amino acids long. CDR3 in amino acids: CASSPRRLAGERDEQFF. DNA for the CDR3: TGTGCCAGCAGCCCCCGCAGGCTAGCGGGAGAACGGGATGAGCAGTTCTTC.

The CDR3 DNA reads as TGTGCCAGCAGTTTCAGGGGTTCCCTCTACGAGCAGTACTTC. This translates into CASSFRGSLYEQYF. V and J are TRBV6-1 and TRBJ2-7, with D tentatively TRBD1 (6 bases). Trimming shortened V by 5 bases and J by 3 bases, and 14 bases separated the two germline ends. The CDR3 covers 14 residues. Germline-derived CDR1 and CDR2 are MNHNS and SASEGT.

The V and J genes are TRBV7-9 and TRBJ1-2; 11 nucleotides agree with TRBD1. After removal of 4 bases from V and 3 bases from J, the junction contained 7 bases not matched to a gene. The germline CDR1 and CDR2 sequences are SEHNR and FQNEAQ (reference sequence). The CDR3 totals 16 residues. CDR3 DNA: TGTGCCAGCAGCTCGCGGCGGGGACAGGGGGACTATGGCTACACCTTC. This encodes CASSSRRGQGDYGYTF. The whole variable domain, filled in from reference TRBV7-9 and TRBJ1-2, reads DTGVSQNPRHKITKRGQNVTFRCDPISEHNRLYWYRQTLGQGPEFLTYFQNEAQLEKSRLLSDRFSAERPKGSFSTLEIQRTEQGDSAMYLCASSSRRGQGDYGYTFGSGTRLTVV.

The chain joins TRBV14 to TRBJ2-5; TRBD1 agrees at 8 bases. The CDR3 has 15 amino acids. V lost 3 bases and J lost 0; bases outside the gene matches: 3. Germline CDR1 is SGHDN and CDR2 is FVKESK. The CDR3 region is CASSHGDRYQETQYF. The CDR3 DNA reads TGTGCCAGCAGCCACGGGGACAGGTACCAAGAGACCCAGTACTTC.

The V call is TRBV10-2, the J call TRBJ2-7, with D maybe TRBD2 (5 bases). This CDR3 has 14 amino acids. Germline V lookup: CDR1 WSHSY, CDR2 SAAADI. V lost 7 bases to trimming and J lost 3 bases, with 16 bases between them. The CDR3 DNA reads as TGCGCCAGCATAGGTTTGGAACGGGGCTACGAGCAGTACTTC. Residues: CASIGLERGYEQYF.

This chain links TRBV5-1 with TRBJ2-7, with 7 bases aligning to TRBD2. V shed 5 bases and J 4 bases; nucleotides not matched to a gene: 0. The V gene's germline CDR1 is SGHRS and CDR2 YFSETQ. This CDR3 is built from 11 residues. CDR3 sequence (DNA): TGCGCCAGCAGAGCGGGATACGAGCAGTACTTC. Protein: CASRAGYEQYF.

The CDR3 reads CASSLGVSRPEQYF. CDR3 DNA: TGTGCCAGCAGCTTGGGAGTTAGCCGCCCCGAGCAGTACTTC. The rearrangement uses TRBV5-4 and TRBJ2-7; the D is unclear. Germline V CDR1 and CDR2: SGHNT, YYREEE (reference sequence). This CDR3 contains 14 residues. The ends were cut back, 0 bases at V and 6 bases at J, with 13 bases in the middle.

The V and J genes are TRBV7-8 and TRBJ2-7, with TRBD2 as a possible D gene (5 bases). Germline V gene lookup returns CDR1 SGHVS and CDR2 FQNEAQ. With 0 bases removed from V and 5 bases from J, the gap between germline ends came to 20 bases. The CDR3 runs to 17 residues. Written as DNA, the CDR3 is TGTGCCAGCAGCTTAGCGAGGGATGCCGGGGTATTGAACGAGCAGTACTTC. Amino acid sequence: CASSLARDAGVLNEQYF.

The V call is TRBV15, the J call TRBJ2-7; perhaps TRBD1 as D (6 bases). This CDR3 spans 15 amino acids. Germline V lookup: CDR1 LNHNV, CDR2 YYDKDF (reference sequence). V lost 2 bases, J lost 0 bases, and 11 bases lay in between. CDR3 region: CATSRIQGSSYEQYF. In DNA, the CDR3 is TGTGCCACCAGCAGAATACAGGGCAGCTCCTACGAGCAGTACTTC.

The chain joins TRBV19 to TRBJ1-2, with 7 bases matching TRBD1. Trimming at V came to 10 bases and at J to 2 bases, leaving 7 bases not matched to a gene. CDR3 length: 13 residues. CDR1 and CDR2 from the germline V gene are LNHDA and SQIVND (reference sequence). CDR3 amino acids: CATDPTGNYGYTF. The DNA for the CDR3 is TGTGCCACCGACCCGACAGGGAACTATGGCTACACCTTC.

The rearrangement joins TRBV30 to TRBJ2-2, with D maybe TRBD2 (5 bases). V was cut by 4 bases and J by 4 bases, with 7 bases left in between. Looked up from germline, CDR1 is GTSNPN and CDR2 is SVGIG (reference sequence). The CDR3 sequence is 12 residues long. CDR3 sequence: CAWTEVTGELFF. The CDR3 nucleotides read TGTGCCTGGACGGAGGTCACCGGGGAGCTGTTTTTT.

The gene calls are TRBV9 and TRBJ2-7; D unresolved. CDR3 length: 13 residues. In germline, CDR1 is SGDLS, CDR2 YYNGEE. The V and J ends lost 4 bases and 0 bases respectively, with 8 bases between them. The CDR3 DNA follows: TGTGCCAGCAGCCCAAGCCCCTCCTACGAGCAGTACTTC. This sequence encodes CASSPSPSYEQYF.

This clone was found once. The chain recombines TRBV4-2 with TRBJ1-1; D unclear. V lost 0 bases to trimming and J lost 0 bases, with 14 bases between them. The germline V gene encodes CDR1 LGHNA and CDR2 YNFKEQ. This CDR3 spans 17 amino acids. CDR3 sequence: CASSQERHQPMNTEAFF. The CDR3 DNA follows: TGTGCCAGCAGCCAAGAGAGGCATCAACCTATGAACACTGAAGCTTTCTTT.

The rearrangement links TRBV10-3 to TRBJ2-7, with 8 bases aligning to TRBD2. Germline CDR1 is ENHRY and CDR2 is SYGVKD. The CDR3 spans 14 residues. V was clipped by 7 bases and J by 6 bases; unmatched bases: 11. The CDR3, as DNA: TGTGCCATCACACCCGGGGGGGCGATCGGCGAGCAGTACTTC. Amino acid sequence: CAITPGGAIGEQYF.

The rearrangement links TRBV9 to TRBJ2-6, with TRBD1 matching 7 bases. The germline V gene encodes CDR1 SGDLS and CDR2 YYNGEE. Trimming removed 1 base from V and 0 bases from J; junction bases left unmatched: 10. This CDR3 region has 19 residues. The CDR3 region is CASSVSSGQRTSGANVLTF. CDR3 bases: TGTGCCAGCAGCGTATCATCGGGACAGAGAACCTCTGGGGCCAACGTCCTGACTTTC.

Points on this clone: Mismatch with germline at one junction end may stem from a read error. The gene calls are TRBV27 and TRBJ1-1, with D perhaps TRBD1 (6 bases). The CDR3 totals 12 residues. Germline CDR1 is MNHEY and CDR2 is SMNVEV (reference sequence). As DNA, the CDR3 is TGTGCCAGCAGTCCCACTCCCGGGACAACGACTTTT. It encodes CASSPTPGTTTF.

The chain uses TRBV19 and TRBJ2-7; 9 nucleotides match TRBD1. V lost 3 bases to trimming and J lost 0 bases; unmatched junction nucleotides: 3. Germline loops: CDR1 LNHDA, CDR2 SQIVND (reference sequence). There are 15 residues in the CDR3. In DNA, the CDR3 is TGTGCCAGTAGTATCGGGACAGGGCTCTCCTACGAGCAGTACTTC. Translation: CASSIGTGLSYEQYF. Full variable domain (rest looked up from reference TRBV19 and TRBJ2-7): DGGITQSPKYLFRKEGQNVTLSCEQNLNHDAMYWYRQDPGQGLRLIYYSQIVNDFQKGDIAEGYSVSREKKESFPLTVTSAQKNPTAFYLCASSIGTGLSYEQYFGPGTRLTVT.

Concerning this clone: At one of its ends the junction is not consistent with the germline gene, which may arise from a read error. The rearrangement links TRBV5-6 to TRBJ2-5, with D possibly TRBD2 on 7 matching bases. CDR1 and CDR2 (germline): SGHDT, YYEEEE. The CDR3 loop spans 16 amino acids. This CDR3 is CASTLGWGGQKETQYF. Here the CDR3 DNA reads TGTGCCAGCACCTTGGGGTGGGGGGGCCAAAAAGAGACCCAGTACTTC.

The CDR3 region has the DNA TGTGCCAGCAGCTTAGGGGGGCTAGCGGGAGCAGCGTCCTACGAGCAGTACTTC. This codes for CASSLGGLAGAASYEQYF. V is TRBV11-2 and J is TRBJ2-7; 10 bases are shared with TRBD2. The germline V gene has CDR1 SGHAT and CDR2 FQNNGV. The CDR3 length is 18 residues. V gave up 1 base and J gave up 1 base; unmatched junction bases: 10.